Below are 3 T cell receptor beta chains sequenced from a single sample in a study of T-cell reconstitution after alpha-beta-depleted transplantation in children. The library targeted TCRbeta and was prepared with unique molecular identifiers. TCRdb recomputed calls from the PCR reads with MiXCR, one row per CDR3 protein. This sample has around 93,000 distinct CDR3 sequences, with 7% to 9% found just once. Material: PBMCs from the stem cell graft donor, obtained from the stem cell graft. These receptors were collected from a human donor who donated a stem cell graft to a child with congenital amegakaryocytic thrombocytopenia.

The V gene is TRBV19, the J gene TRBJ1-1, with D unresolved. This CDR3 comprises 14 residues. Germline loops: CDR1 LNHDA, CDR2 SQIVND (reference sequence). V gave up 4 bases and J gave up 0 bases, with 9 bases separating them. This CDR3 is CASSTPRVNTEAFF. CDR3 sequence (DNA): TGTGCCAGTAGTACCCCCAGAGTGAACACTGAAGCTTTCTTT. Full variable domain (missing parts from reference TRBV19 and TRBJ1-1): DGGITQSPKYLFRKEGQNVTLSCEQNLNHDAMYWYRQDPGQGLRLIYYSQIVNDFQKGDIAEGYSVSREKKESFPLTVTSAQKNPTAFYLCASSTPRVNTEAFFGQGTRLTVV.

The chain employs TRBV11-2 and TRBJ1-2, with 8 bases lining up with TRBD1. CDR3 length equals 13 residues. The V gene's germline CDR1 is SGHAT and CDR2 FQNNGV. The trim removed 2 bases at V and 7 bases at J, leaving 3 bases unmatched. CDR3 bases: TGTGCCAGCAGCTTACAGGGGGCGAGTGGCTACACCTTC. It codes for CASSLQGASGYTF.

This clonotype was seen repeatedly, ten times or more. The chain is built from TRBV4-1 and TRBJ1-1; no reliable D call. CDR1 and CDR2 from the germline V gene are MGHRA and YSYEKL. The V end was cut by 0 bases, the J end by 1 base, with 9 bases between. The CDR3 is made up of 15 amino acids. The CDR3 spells CASSQDPAENTEAFF. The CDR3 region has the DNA TGCGCCAGCAGCCAAGATCCCGCGGAGAACACTGAAGCTTTCTTT.